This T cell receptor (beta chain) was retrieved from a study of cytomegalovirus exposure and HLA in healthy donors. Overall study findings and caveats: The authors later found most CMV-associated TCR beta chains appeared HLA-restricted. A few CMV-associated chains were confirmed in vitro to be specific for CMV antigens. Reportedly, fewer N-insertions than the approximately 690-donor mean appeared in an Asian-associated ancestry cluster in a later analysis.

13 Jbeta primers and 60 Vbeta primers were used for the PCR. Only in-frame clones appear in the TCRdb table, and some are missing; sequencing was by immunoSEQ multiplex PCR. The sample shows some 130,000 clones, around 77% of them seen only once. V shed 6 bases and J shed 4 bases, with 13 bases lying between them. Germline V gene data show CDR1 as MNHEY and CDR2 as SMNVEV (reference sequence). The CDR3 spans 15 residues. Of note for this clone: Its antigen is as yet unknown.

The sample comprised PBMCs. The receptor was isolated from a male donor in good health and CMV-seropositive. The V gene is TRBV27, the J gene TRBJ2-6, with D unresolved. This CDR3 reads CASRYTGLGANVLTF. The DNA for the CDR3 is TGTGCCAGCAGGTATACGGGTCTGGGGGCCAACGTCCTGACTTTC.